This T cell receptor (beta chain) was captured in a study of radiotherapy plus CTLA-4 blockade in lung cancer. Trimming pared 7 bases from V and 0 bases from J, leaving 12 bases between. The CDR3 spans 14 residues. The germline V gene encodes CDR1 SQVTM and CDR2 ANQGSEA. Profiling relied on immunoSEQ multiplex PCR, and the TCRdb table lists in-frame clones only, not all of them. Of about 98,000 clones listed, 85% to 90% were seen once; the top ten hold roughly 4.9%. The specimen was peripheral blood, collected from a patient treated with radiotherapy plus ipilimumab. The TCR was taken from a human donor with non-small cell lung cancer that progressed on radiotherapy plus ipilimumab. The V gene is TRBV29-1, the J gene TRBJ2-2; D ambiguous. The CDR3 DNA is TGCAGCGGCCAGGAAACCCCGAACACCGGGGAGCTGTTTTTT. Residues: CSGQETPNTGELFF.